The 31 T cell receptor beta chains presented below share a single source sample, sequenced in a study of blood T cell repertoires in COVID-19. Generated by immunoSEQ multiplex PCR, the TCRdb table keeps only in-frame clones and is missing some. The sample has about 22,000 clones, over 80% seen once. Sequenced sample: peripheral blood. All receptors come from an elderly man with active or convalescent COVID-19.

The chain uses TRBV10-1 and TRBJ2-7; a weak D match, TRBD2 (5 bases). The V gene lost 0 bases and the J gene lost 2 bases, with 17 bases spanning the gap. Germline CDR1 and CDR2: WNHNN and SYGVQD (reference sequence). This CDR3 is 17 amino acids long. The CDR3 loop is CASSESQRGPDTYEQYF. In DNA, the CDR3 is TGCGCCAGCAGTGAGTCGCAACGGGGTCCCGATACCTACGAGCAGTACTTC.

V is TRBV7-9 and J is TRBJ2-1, with D possibly matching TRBD1 (6 bases). V was trimmed by 1 base and J by 5 bases, leaving 15 bases between them. The CDR3 loop spans 16 amino acids. Germline V gives CDR1 SEHNR, CDR2 FQNEAQ (reference sequence). The CDR3 loop is CASSLGLRTEHNEQFF. The CDR3 DNA follows: TGTGCCAGCAGCTTAGGGCTGAGGACAGAACACAATGAGCAGTTCTTC.

This clone was seen only a few times. The genes are TRBV5-4 and TRBJ1-3; D is undetermined. The CDR3 is 15 residues long. The germline CDR1 and CDR2 sequences are SGHNT and YYREEE (reference sequence). V was shortened by 4 bases and J by 2 bases, with 13 bases between the two germline ends. The CDR3 here is CASSQPGFAGNTIYF. The CDR3 nucleotides are TGTGCCAGCAGCCAACCGGGGTTTGCTGGAAACACCATATATTTT. The full variable domain, its missing parts supplied by reference TRBV5-4 and TRBJ1-3, is ETGVTQSPTHLIKTRGQQVTLRCSSQSGHNTVSWYQQALGQGPQFIFQYYREEENGRGNFPPRFSGLQFPNYSSELNVNALELDDSALYLCASSQPGFAGNTIYFGEGSWLTVV.

V usage is TRBV6-1 and J usage is TRBJ2-3; TRBD1 matches 9 bases. The germline V gene has CDR1 MNHNS and CDR2 SASEGT. J was trimmed by 2 bases and V by 3 bases; bases with no gene match: 6. The CDR3 runs 16 residues. The CDR3 sequence is CASSDLGQGNTDTQYF. CDR3 nucleotides: TGTGCCAGCAGTGACTTGGGACAGGGAAACACAGATACGCAGTATTTT.

The chain couples TRBV5-4 to TRBJ1-2; D is possibly TRBD1 (6 bases). Germline CDR1 SGHNT, CDR2 YYREEE (reference sequence). The length of the CDR3 is 13 residues. V was pared by 9 bases and J by 4 bases, with 16 bases between. CDR3 amino acids: CATKGVFPYGYTF. CDR3 in DNA: TGTGCCACAAAGGGGGTGTTTCCCTATGGCTACACCTTC.

The rearrangement links TRBV5-1 to TRBJ2-7; a weak D match, TRBD2 (7 bases). The V gene lost 4 bases and the J gene lost 7 bases, with 24 bases spanning the gap. The CDR3 sequence is 16 residues long. The germline V gene has CDR1 SGHRS and CDR2 YFSETQ. The CDR3: CASSRGDTGEGCEQYF. CDR3 DNA sequence: TGCGCCAGCAGCCGGGGGGACACGGGTGAAGGATGTGAGCAGTACTTC.

The chain uses TRBV27 and TRBJ2-1; 14 bases map to TRBD2. CDR3 length: 16 amino acids. V lost 5 bases to trimming and J lost 8 bases; unmatched junction nucleotides: 8. Germline V gene sequence: CDR1 MNHEY, CDR2 SMNVEV (reference sequence). The CDR3 sequence: CASSTEGLAGVDEQFF. In DNA form, the CDR3 reads TGTGCCAGCAGTACCGAGGGACTAGCGGGAGTGGATGAGCAGTTCTTC.

This sequence joins TRBV6-2 or TRBV6-3 and TRBJ2-3, with 14 nucleotides matching TRBD2. The J segment lost 6 bases and the V segment lost 4 bases, leaving 9 bases of the junction unmatched. The CDR3 length is 17 residues. The germline CDR1 and CDR2 sequences are MNHEY and SVGEGT. Here the CDR3 DNA reads TGTGCCAGCAGTTTCCCGACTAGCGGGAGGGCATCCGATACGCAGTATTTT. This codes for CASSFPTSGRASDTQYF.

The chain links TRBV5-1 to TRBJ2-4, with no clear D. The germline V gene encodes CDR1 SGHRS and CDR2 YFSETQ. CDR3 length: 11 amino acids. Deletions cut 5 bases from V and 6 bases from J, with 6 bases between. CDR3 nucleotide sequence: TGCGCCAGCAGTCCGGGAAACATTCAGTACTTC. Its translation: CASSPGNIQYF.

This chain links TRBV19 with TRBJ1-1; D not resolved. The CDR3 is 12 residues long. Trimming removed 8 bases at V and 8 bases at J, with 15 bases between. CDR1 and CDR2 from the germline V gene are LNHDA and SQIVND (reference sequence). Here the CDR3 reads CASVARAFEAFF. CDR3 bases: TGTGCCAGTGTCGCGCGGGCTTTCGAAGCTTTCTTT.

This CDR3 reads CASSLMDREVETQYF. The DNA of the CDR3 is TGCGCCAGCAGCTTGATGGACAGGGAGGTAGAGACCCAGTACTTC. The gene calls are TRBV5-1 and TRBJ2-5; 8 bases are shared with TRBD1. This CDR3 contains 15 residues. The V gene's germline CDR1 is SGHRS and CDR2 YFSETQ. Trimming at V came to 1 base and at J to 4 bases, leaving 6 bases not matched to a gene.

The chain couples TRBV11-2 to TRBJ2-3; 8 bases align to TRBD2. This CDR3 is built from 16 residues. CDR1 is SGHAT, CDR2 FQNNGV, per germline. V lost 1 base, J lost 6 bases, and 9 bases stayed unmatched. CDR3 in DNA: TGTGCCAGCAGCTTAGGGTCGTACGTAGCGGGGGATACGCAGTATTTT. Amino acid sequence: CASSLGSYVAGDTQYF.

The chain employs TRBV6-5 and TRBJ2-2; tentatively, D is TRBD1 (7 bases). The CDR3 consists of 14 residues. Looked up from germline, CDR1 is MNHEY and CDR2 is SVGAGI. Trimming pared 4 bases from V and 5 bases from J, leaving 11 bases between. In DNA form, the CDR3 reads TGTGCCAGCAGTTCAGGGGGGTGGACCGGGGAGCTGTTTTTT. Protein sequence: CASSSGGWTGELFF.

The rearrangement links TRBV2 to TRBJ1-1; maybe TRBD1 (5 bases). The CDR3 length is 13 residues. The V and J ends lost 1 base and 6 bases respectively, with 9 bases between them. Germline V lookup: CDR1 SNHLY, CDR2 FYNNEI. DNA of the CDR3: TGTGCCAGCAGTGAAGGGGACTACTCTGAAGCTTTCTTT. Its translation is CASSEGDYSEAFF.

The chain uses TRBV5-1 and TRBJ2-5; TRBD2 aligns across 14 bases. Trimming at V came to 3 bases and at J to 3 bases, leaving 7 bases not matched to a gene. The CDR3 is 17 amino acids. In germline, CDR1 is SGHRS, CDR2 YFSETQ. The CDR3 region is CASSYLGTSGSEETQYF. For the CDR3, the DNA is TGCGCCAGCAGCTATCTAGGGACTAGCGGGAGTGAAGAGACCCAGTACTTC. Variable domain in full (rest from reference TRBV5-1 and TRBJ2-5): KAGVTQTPRYLIKTRGQQVTLSCSPISGHRSVSWYQQTPGQGLQFLFEYFSETQRNKGNFPGRFSGRQFSNSRSEMNVSTLELGDSALYLCASSYLGTSGSEETQYFGPGTRLLVL.

V and J are TRBV5-1 and TRBJ2-3, with 15 bases fitting TRBD2. Germline loops: CDR1 SGHRS, CDR2 YFSETQ. There are 16 residues in the CDR3. J lost 5 bases, V lost 3 bases, and 4 bases had no gene match. CDR3 region: CASSSGTSGGKDTQYF. The CDR3 DNA follows: TGCGCCAGCAGCTCTGGGACTAGCGGGGGGAAAGATACGCAGTATTTT.

This clone was seen a handful of times. The CDR3 DNA follows: TGTGCCTGGAAAGGACTAGCGGGAGGGTACGATGAGCAGTTCTTC. As protein: CAWKGLAGGYDEQFF. The chain is built from TRBV30 and TRBJ2-1, with TRBD2 matching over 15 bases. The ends lost 4 bases at V and 8 bases at J; junction bases unmatched: 6. In germline, CDR1 is GTSNPN, CDR2 SVGIG (reference sequence). This CDR3 comprises 15 residues.

The V gene is TRBV5-1, the J gene TRBJ2-1, with D possibly TRBD1 on 5 matching bases. The ends were cut back, 5 bases at V and 6 bases at J, with 18 bases in the middle. CDR1 is SGHRS, CDR2 YFSETQ, per germline. The CDR3 has 15 residues. The CDR3 spells CASRNRTILGNEQFF. CDR3 bases: TGCGCCAGCAGGAACAGGACCATCTTGGGCAATGAGCAGTTCTTC.

The chain links TRBV12-3 or TRBV12-4 to TRBJ1-1; 8 nucleotides line up with TRBD1. Trimming removed 6 bases from V and 9 bases from J; junction bases left unmatched: 9. The CDR3 sequence is 13 residues long. This CDR3 reads CASRGQAVPKAFF. CDR3 nucleotide sequence: TGTGCCAGCAGGGGACAGGCTGTGCCCAAAGCTTTCTTT.

The chain links TRBV28 to TRBJ1-2, with a weak D call TRBD1 (6 bases). The germline gives CDR1 MDHEN, CDR2 SYDVKM. This CDR3 spans 12 amino acids. Trimming cost V 6 bases and J 8 bases, with 13 bases left between them. The chain's CDR3 is CASRRQGMGYTF. DNA of the CDR3: TGTGCCAGCAGAAGGCAGGGGATGGGCTACACCTTC.

The chain combines TRBV6-5 with TRBJ2-7; TRBD2 is a possible D gene (6 bases). The V gene lost 6 bases and the J gene lost 5 bases, with 14 bases spanning the gap. Germline loops: CDR1 MNHEY, CDR2 SVGAGI. The CDR3 covers 13 residues. Written as DNA, the CDR3 is TGTGCCAGCAGACTCCGCGGAGGGGACGAGCAGTACTTC. Encoded protein: CASRLRGGDEQYF.

The chain employs TRBV19 and TRBJ1-1, with TRBD1 matching over 7 bases. CDR3 size: 16 residues. CDR1 is LNHDA and CDR2 is SQIVND in the germline V gene (reference sequence). J lost 8 bases, V lost 8 bases, and 20 bases had no gene match. The DNA of the CDR3 is TGTGCCAGTGCAAACAGGGGAAGAGGTGGGTTTATAGAAGCTTTCTTT. Protein: CASANRGRGGFIEAFF.

The rearrangement uses TRBV3-1 (or the pseudogene TRBV3-2) and TRBJ2-2, with D perhaps TRBD2 (5 bases). The CDR3 loop spans 16 amino acids. CDR1 and CDR2 (germline): LGHDT, YNNKEL (reference sequence). The V and J ends lost 1 base and 4 bases respectively, with 13 bases between them. This CDR3 is CASSQGPLVSTGELFF. The CDR3 coding sequence is TGTGCCAGCAGCCAAGGCCCACTAGTGTCCACCGGGGAGCTGTTTTTT.

The chain carries TRBV7-3 and TRBJ1-1; D unclear. The V end lost 1 base, the J end lost 4 bases, and 16 bases lay between the germline ends. Per germline, CDR1 SGHTA and CDR2 FQGTGA. CDR3 length equals 16 residues. The CDR3, as DNA: TGTGCCAGCAGCTTAAATCCCCCGGGTTCGGGCACTGAAGCTTTCTTT. Amino acids: CASSLNPPGSGTEAFF.

V and J are TRBV7-6 and TRBJ2-6; the match to TRBD1 covers 10 bases. The junction had 8 bases not matched to a gene; V was cut back by 5 bases and J by 4 bases. The V gene's germline CDR1 is SGHVS and CDR2 FNYEAQ. This CDR3 region has 17 residues. The CDR3 sequence is CASSPRQGAYGANVLTF. CDR3 in DNA: TGTGCCAGCAGCCCCAGACAGGGGGCGTACGGGGCCAACGTCCTGACTTTC.

The chain combines TRBV19 with TRBJ2-2, with 14 bases aligning to TRBD2. V lost 4 bases, J lost 8 bases, and 9 bases stayed unmatched. In germline, CDR1 is LNHDA, CDR2 SQIVND (reference sequence). This CDR3 region has 17 residues. CDR3 amino acids: CASSTHGTSGGRGELFF. For the CDR3, the DNA is TGTGCCAGTAGTACACACGGGACTAGCGGGGGTAGGGGGGAGCTGTTTTTT.

This rearrangement joins TRBV7-2 to TRBJ1-5, with a weak D call TRBD1 (5 bases). This CDR3 is built from 14 residues. Trimming took off 2 bases at V and 12 bases at J, with 17 bases between the two ends. The germline V gene has CDR1 SGHTA and CDR2 FQGNSA. CDR3 region: CASSLNSGKVHQHF. The CDR3, as DNA: TGTGCCAGCAGCTTAAACTCAGGGAAAGTTCACCAGCATTTT. Complete variable domain (other parts from reference TRBV7-2 and TRBJ1-5): GAGVSQSPSNKVTEKGKDVELRCDPISGHTALYWYRQSLGQGLEFLIYFQGNSAPDKSGLPSDRFSAERTGGSVSTLTIQRTQQEDSAVYLCASSLNSGKVHQHFGDGTRLSIL.

The chain couples TRBV6-5 to TRBJ1-2; no definite D call. The V end was cut by 6 bases, the J end by 6 bases, with 14 bases between. The CDR3 has 13 residues. The germline V gene encodes CDR1 MNHEY and CDR2 SVGAGI. In DNA, the CDR3 is TGTGCCAGCAGCGTGGACTGGGAGGATGGCTACACCTTC. It encodes CASSVDWEDGYTF.

Only one count was recorded for this clone. The rearrangement links TRBV27 to TRBJ1-5, with TRBD1 matching 7 bases. J lost 0 bases, V lost 1 base, and 6 bases had no gene match. CDR1 is MNHEY and CDR2 is SMNVEV in the germline V gene (reference sequence). The CDR3 totals 17 residues. The CDR3 coding sequence is TGTGCCAGCAGTTTATTTGGGACAGCCGCTAGCAATCAGCCCCAGCATTTT. Translating gives CASSLFGTAASNQPQHF.

This clone was recorded only once. The J gene is TRBJ1-2, the V gene TRBV7-9; the match to TRBD1 covers 8 bases. Trimming removed 1 base from V and 4 bases from J; junction bases left unmatched: 5. Germline V lookup: CDR1 SEHNR, CDR2 FQNEAQ (reference sequence). This CDR3 has 15 amino acids. The CDR3 nucleotides read TGTGCCAGCAGCTTAGGGACAGGGCTCGGCTATGGCTACACCTTC. It is translated as CASSLGTGLGYGYTF.

The rearrangement uses TRBV5-1 and TRBJ2-7; D gene unclear. From germline, CDR1 is SGHRS and CDR2 YFSETQ. Deletions cut 4 bases from V and 3 bases from J, with 8 bases between. This CDR3 is 12 amino acids long. The CDR3 here is CASSGTGYEQYF. The DNA of the CDR3 is TGCGCCAGCAGCGGTACGGGCTACGAGCAGTACTTC.